The rows below give T cell receptor beta chains drawn from one sample of a study of CD8+ T cells in alopecia areata. The data were produced by immunoSEQ multiplex PCR, yet TCRdb's version contains in-frame clones alone and is incomplete. The sample gives 150,000 or so clones, over 45% of which show up once; about 6.4% is in the top ten. The specimen sequenced was CD4+ T cells sorted from blood. The receptors here all came from a human donor with alopecia areata. The CDR3 runs from the conserved cysteine through the conserved F or W. The D gene is left open where the match is weak. Expanded clones get a size class; other rows say once, few or many, or leave the size out.

V	J	size	D	DNA	CDR3
TRBV18	TRBJ2-3	few	NA	TGTGCCAGTAGGTATGATAGCACAGATACGCAGTATTTT	CASRYDSTDTQYF
TRBV5-1	TRBJ2-7	NA	TRBD2	TGCGCCAGCAGCTTAGCGGGAGGAACCTACGAGCAGTACTTC	CASSLAGGTYEQYF
TRBV9	TRBJ2-7	NA	TRBD1	TGTGCCAGCAGCCCCGTCGGGACAGGGGGCCTCTACGAGCAGTACTTC	CASSPVGTGGLYEQYF
TRBV28	TRBJ2-1	few	NA	TGTGCCAGCAGTTCCTCTTCGGGGCGGTACAATGAGCAGTTCTTC	CASSSSSGRYNEQFF
TRBV4-3	TRBJ2-1	NA	NA	TGCGCCAGCAGCCAGGGGGGACTCGTTTTTGCTGAGCAGTTCTTC	CASSQGGLVFAEQFF
TRBV29-1	TRBJ2-1	few	NA	TGCAGCGTTGGATGGGACGGTGAGCAGTTCTTC	CSVGWDGEQFF
TRBV30	TRBJ1-4	few	NA	TGTGCCTGTGAAGCTTGGGACCGACGGTGGAAACTGTTTTTT	CACEAWDRRWKLFF
TRBV11-2	TRBJ1-1	NA	NA	TGTGCCAGCAGCTTTGGCCGCTGGACAGCTCCGAACACTGAAGCTTTCTTT	CASSFGRWTAPNTEAFF
TRBV29-1	TRBJ2-3	few	NA	TGCAGCGTTGGTGAAAGATCTAGCACAGATACGCAGTATTTT	CSVGERSSTDTQYF
TRBV29-1	TRBJ2-7	NA	NA	TGCAGCGCTGGGGCAGGGAAATACGAGCAGTACTTC	CSAGAGKYEQYF